This TCR beta chain was recorded in a study of shared clonotypes between healthy human individuals. The germline V gene has CDR1 SNHLY and CDR2 FYNNEI. The CDR3 extends over 12 amino acids. For sorted subsets, 150 to 200 ng DNA per replicate equaled around 28,000 T cell genomes. In the original analysis: ImmunoSEQ gave junction-only sequences without quality scores, so filtering differed. Sequencing used immunoSEQ multiplex PCR; TCRdb keeps in-frame clones, though not all of them. D and trimming come from the DNA, and the V and J calls and clone size come from that table. This repertoire shows a few hundred thousand clones, around 79% found once; its top ten account for roughly a tenth. To note about this clone: One end of the junction does not line up with germline, which may come from a read error.

This TCR came from a man aged 30 to 39 in good health. V usage is TRBV2 and J usage is TRBJ1-1, with D perhaps TRBD1 (5 bases). Input material: memory CD4+ T cells sorted from blood. The subset was: CD45RA-negative fraction. The CDR3 DNA follows: TGCACGGGGGGAGATCTGAACACTGAAGCTTTCTTT. Residues: CTGGDLNTEAFF.